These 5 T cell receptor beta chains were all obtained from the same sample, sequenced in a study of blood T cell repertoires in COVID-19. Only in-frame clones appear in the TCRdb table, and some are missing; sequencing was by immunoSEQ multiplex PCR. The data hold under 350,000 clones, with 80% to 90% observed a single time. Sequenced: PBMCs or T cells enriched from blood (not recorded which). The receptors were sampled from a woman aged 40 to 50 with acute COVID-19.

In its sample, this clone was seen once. This CDR3 reads CASSPTSGWNYGYTF. The CDR3 DNA reads TGTGCCAGCAGCCCAACATCAGGGTGGAACTATGGCTACACCTTC. This chain uses TRBV9 with TRBJ1-2; perhaps TRBD1 as D (5 bases). V shed 4 bases and J shed 2 bases, with 15 bases lying between them. Looked up from germline, CDR1 is SGDLS and CDR2 is YYNGEE. This CDR3 contains 15 residues. Together with reference TRBV9 and TRBJ1-2, the CDR3 gives the full variable domain: DSGVTQTPKHLITATGQRVTLRCSPRSGDLSVYWYQQSLDQGLQFLIQYYNGEERAKGNILERFSAQQFPDLHSELNLSSLELGDSALYFCASSPTSGWNYGYTFGSGTRLTVV.

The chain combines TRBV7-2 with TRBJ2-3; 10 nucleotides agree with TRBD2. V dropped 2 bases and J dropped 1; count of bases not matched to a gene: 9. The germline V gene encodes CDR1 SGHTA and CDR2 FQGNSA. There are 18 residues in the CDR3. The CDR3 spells CASSLRLAGALGTDTQYF. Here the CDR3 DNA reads TGTGCCAGCAGCTTAAGGCTAGCGGGGGCTCTTGGCACAGATACGCAGTATTTT.

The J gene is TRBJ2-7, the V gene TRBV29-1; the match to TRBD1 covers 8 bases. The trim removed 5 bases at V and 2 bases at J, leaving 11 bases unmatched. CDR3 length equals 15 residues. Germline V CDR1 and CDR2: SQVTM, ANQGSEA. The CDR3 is CSVSTGVVSTYEQYF. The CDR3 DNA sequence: TGCAGCGTTTCGACAGGGGTCGTCTCAACCTACGAGCAGTACTTC.

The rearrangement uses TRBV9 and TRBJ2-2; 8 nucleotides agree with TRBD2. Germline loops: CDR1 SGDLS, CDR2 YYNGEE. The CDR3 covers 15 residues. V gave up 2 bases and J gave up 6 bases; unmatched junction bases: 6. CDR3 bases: TGTGCCAGCAGCGTTAGCGGGATGTCCGCCGGGGAGCTGTTTTTT. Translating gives CASSVSGMSAGELFF.

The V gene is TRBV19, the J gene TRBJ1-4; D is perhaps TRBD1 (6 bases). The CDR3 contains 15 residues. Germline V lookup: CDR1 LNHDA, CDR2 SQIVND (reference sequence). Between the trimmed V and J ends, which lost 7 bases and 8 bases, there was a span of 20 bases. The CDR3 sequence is CASNAYRDNDEKLFF. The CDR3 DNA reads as TGTGCCAGTAACGCGTACAGGGATAATGACGAAAAACTGTTTTTT.